The sequence of this TCR beta chain was determined in a study of blood T cell repertoires in COVID-19. About the research overall: The origin of the acute and convalescent COVID-19 samples was the United States, Italy and Spain. In each case, the material was cDNA or gDNA derived from T cells, B-cell-depleted T cells, or PBMCs.

Trimming at V came to 5 bases and at J to 2 bases, leaving 11 bases not matched to a gene. CDR1 and CDR2 (germline): SGHAT, FQNNGV. The CDR3 totals 16 residues. This clone was recorded many times. Original processing notes: Scientists estimated how many nucleated cells there were by amplifying reference gene primers. The assay was immunoSEQ multiplex PCR, and TCRdb's table has in-frame clones only and misses some. D and trimming come from the DNA, and the V and J calls and clone size come from that table. The sample yields roughly 120,000 clones, roughly four fifths seen once. V is TRBV11-2 and J is TRBJ2-7; 8 bases map to TRBD1. The clonotype originates from a man aged 45-60 years with acute or convalescent COVID-19. The sample was peripheral blood. This CDR3 reads CASSAEFYRGTYEQYF. The CDR3 nucleotides read TGTGCCAGCAGCGCAGAGTTCTACAGGGGGACCTACGAGCAGTACTTC.